This record looks at one T cell receptor beta chain sequence and its context. The data stem from a study of blood T cell repertoires in COVID-19. As for the study in general: Researchers got acute and convalescent COVID-19 samples from the United States, Italy and Spain. From T cells, B-cell-depleted T cells, or PBMCs came the material, which was cDNA or gDNA.

In the original analysis: Amplification of reference gene primers was used by the study to estimate nucleated cell counts. Clones were sequenced by immunoSEQ multiplex PCR, and TCRdb holds only the in-frame ones, with some missing. The V and J calls and clone size are taken from that table; D and trimming were inferred from the DNA. Of 150,000 to 200,000 clones listed, 65% to 85% were seen once; the top ten hold 4.5% to 5.5%. Trimming removed 2 bases at V and 6 bases at J, with 8 bases between. CDR3 length: 13 residues. The V gene's germline CDR1 is SGHTA and CDR2 FQGNSA. The sequence was collected from a woman aged 30 to 39 with acute or convalescent COVID-19. The sequenced material came from peripheral blood. The chain uses TRBV7-2 and TRBJ1-5, with D uncertain. CDR3 bases: TGTGCCAGCAGCTTACTATTCACTCAGCCCCAGCATTTT. Amino acids: CASSLLFTQPQHF. The variable domain in full, with the rest retrieved from reference TRBV7-2 and TRBJ1-5, is GAGVSQSPSNKVTEKGKDVELRCDPISGHTALYWYRQSLGQGLEFLIYFQGNSAPDKSGLPSDRFSAERTGGSVSTLTIQRTQQEDSAVYLCASSLLFTQPQHFGDGTRLSIL.